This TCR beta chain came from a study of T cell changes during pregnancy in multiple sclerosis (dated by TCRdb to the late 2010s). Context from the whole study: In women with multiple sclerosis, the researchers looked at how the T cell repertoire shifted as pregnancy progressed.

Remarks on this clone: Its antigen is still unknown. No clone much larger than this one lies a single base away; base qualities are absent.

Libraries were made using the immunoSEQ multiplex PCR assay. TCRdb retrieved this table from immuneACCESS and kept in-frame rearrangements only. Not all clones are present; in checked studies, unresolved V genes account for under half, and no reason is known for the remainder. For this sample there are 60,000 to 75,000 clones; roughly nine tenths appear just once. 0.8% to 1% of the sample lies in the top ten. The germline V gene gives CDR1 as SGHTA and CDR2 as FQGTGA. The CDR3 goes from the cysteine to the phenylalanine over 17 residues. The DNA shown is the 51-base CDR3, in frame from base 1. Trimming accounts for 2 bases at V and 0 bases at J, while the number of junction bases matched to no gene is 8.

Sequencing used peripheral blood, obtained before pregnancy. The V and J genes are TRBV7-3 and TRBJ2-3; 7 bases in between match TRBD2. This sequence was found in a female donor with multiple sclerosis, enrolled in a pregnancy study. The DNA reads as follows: TGTGCCAGCAGCTTACGGTCGAGCGGGGTTAGCACAGATACGCAGTATTTT. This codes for CASSLRSSGVSTDTQYF.